This T cell receptor (beta chain) was sequenced in a study of Graves' ophthalmopathy and Graves' hyperthyroidism. Study-wide points: In blood, most expanded thyroid clonotypes above 0.001 frequency were also detected.

PBMCs were isolated from a roughly 9 ml sample of fresh peripheral blood. From RNA, the CDR3 regions of TCR beta chains were amplified and sequenced. RT-PCR was first run with HTBI primers, then multiplex PCR in a second round. TCRdb ran MiXCR on the multiplex PCR reads and lists one entry per CDR3 protein. The sample lists fewer than 400,000 distinct CDR3 sequences, 15% to 20% seen once, with roughly 1.4% in the top ten. The germline V gene has CDR1 SGHTS and CDR2 YDEGEE. The CDR3 runs to 14 residues. V shed 1 base, J shed 7 bases, and the junction held 5 bases outside the gene matches. This clonotype was seen many times. The antigen remains unidentified.

Sequenced sample: peripheral blood. The source of this sequence is a young woman with Graves' ophthalmopathy. This chain uses TRBV5-8 with TRBJ1-1, with 9 bases aligning to TRBD1. The CDR3 coding sequence is TGTGCCAGCAGCTTGTACAGGGGGCTGGGTGAAGCTTTCTTT. Its protein is CASSLYRGLGEAFF. Full variable domain (outside the CDR3, taken from reference TRBV5-8 and TRBJ1-1): EAGVTQSPTHLIKTRGQQATLRCSPISGHTSVYWYQQALGLGLQFLLWYDEGEERNRGNFPPRFSGRQFPNYSSELNVNALELEDSALYLCASSLYRGLGEAFFGQGTRLTVV.